One sample yielded the 6 T cell receptor beta chains listed below, sequenced in a study of PD-L1 blockade in urothelial cancer. Assay used: immunoSEQ multiplex PCR; TCRdb lists only in-frame clones, some missing. The sample shows 48,000 or so clones, approximately 86% of them seen only once. Specified time point: peripheral blood 6 weeks after treatment start. Sequencing was performed on PBMCs, taken around atezolizumab (anti-PD-L1) treatment. The receptors shown here come from a man aged 55 to 69 with urothelial cancer.

The rearrangement links TRBV2 to TRBJ2-3, with D maybe TRBD2 (6 bases). CDR3 length: 14 residues. V gave up 4 bases and J gave up 2 bases, with 10 bases separating them. Per the germline V gene, CDR1 is SNHLY and CDR2 is FYNNEI. CDR3 sequence reads: CASSVRRDTDTQYF. CDR3 nucleotides: TGTGCCAGCAGTGTGCGGCGGGACACAGATACGCAGTATTTT. Looking up the rest from reference TRBV2 and TRBJ2-3 gives the full variable domain: EPEVTQTPSHQVTQMGQEVILRCVPISNHLYFYWYRQILGQKVEFLVSFYNNEISEKSEIFDDQFSVERPDGSNFTLKIRSTKLEDSAMYFCASSVRRDTDTQYFGPGTRLTVL.

The chain employs TRBV10-3 and TRBJ2-5; 9 bases line up with TRBD2. The CDR3 contains 15 residues. The germline CDR1 and CDR2 sequences are ENHRY and SYGVKD. V dropped 0 bases and J dropped 3; count of bases not matched to a gene: 2. The CDR3 nucleotides read TGTGCCATCAGTGAGTCGTCTAGCGGGGAAGAGACCCAGTACTTC. Amino acid sequence: CAISESSSGEETQYF.

The chain is built from TRBV25-1 and TRBJ1-2, with D perhaps matching TRBD1 (5 bases). CDR1 is MGHDK and CDR2 is SYGVNS in the germline V gene. V gave up 5 bases and J gave up 8 bases, with 15 bases separating them. The length of the CDR3 is 13 residues. The DNA for the CDR3 is TGTGCCAGCAGTAACATTGACAGCCGGGGCTACACCTTC. Its translation: CASSNIDSRGYTF.

The V and J genes are TRBV30 and TRBJ1-2; no firm D call. With 2 bases removed from V and 9 bases from J, the gap between germline ends came to 13 bases. The CDR3 has 12 amino acids. From germline, CDR1 is GTSNPN and CDR2 SVGIG (reference sequence). The CDR3 DNA sequence: TGTGCCTGGAGTTCACAGAGCAATAGCTACACCTTC. It specifies CAWSSQSNSYTF.

This chain joins TRBV30 and TRBJ1-3; tentatively, D is TRBD1 (6 bases). Germline CDR1 GTSNPN, CDR2 SVGIG (reference sequence). The CDR3 sequence is 13 residues long. The V end was cut by 5 bases, the J end by 1 base, with 9 bases between. CDR3 DNA sequence: TGTGCCTGGGACACAGGGTCTGGAAACACCATATATTTT. This gives the protein CAWDTGSGNTIYF.

The chain is built from TRBV11-3 and TRBJ2-3, with D tentatively TRBD1 (5 bases). Germline V gives CDR1 SGHNT, CDR2 YENEEA. Trimming took off 6 bases at V and 4 bases at J, with 14 bases between the two ends. This CDR3 comprises 14 residues. The CDR3: CASRGVQGADTQYF. In DNA, the CDR3 is TGTGCCAGCAGGGGTGTCCAGGGCGCAGATACGCAGTATTTT.